This T cell receptor (beta chain) was captured in a study of blood T cell repertoires in COVID-19. Sequenced by immunoSEQ multiplex PCR; TCRdb stores in-frame clones only, minus some. This table has roughly 220,000 clones, about 79% appearing once. Only a few counts were recorded for this clone. The specimen was PBMCs or T cells enriched from blood (not recorded which). This TCR derives from a woman between 35 and 50 years old with acute COVID-19.

CDR3 nucleotide sequence: TGCAGCGTTGGGACAGCCTACGAGCAGTACTTC. Protein sequence: CSVGTAYEQYF. V usage is TRBV29-1 and J usage is TRBJ2-7; the D gene is possibly TRBD1 (6 bases). CDR1 and CDR2 from the germline V gene are SQVTM and ANQGSEA. The ends were cut back, 4 bases at V and 2 bases at J, with 6 bases in the middle. The CDR3 totals 11 residues.